What follows is one TCR beta chain and its context. Its cognate antigen is unknown. The germline V gene has CDR1 KGHSH and CDR2 LQKENI. Trimming removed 4 bases from V and 3 bases from J; junction bases left unmatched: 16. The length of the CDR3 is 18 residues. 60 Vbeta and 13 Jbeta primers were used in PCR. Sequenced by immunoSEQ multiplex PCR; TCRdb stores in-frame clones only, minus some. The top ten hold roughly 5.2% of the sample, which has about 150,000 clones, 73% seen once. These data come from a study of cytomegalovirus exposure and HLA in healthy donors. Overall study findings and caveats: Follow-up analysis later connected one missense variant in DCLRE1C with trimming of TCR beta V- and J-genes.

This sequence joins TRBV18 and TRBJ2-7, with 9 positions matching TRBD2. The TCR comes from a woman aged 18-35 years in good health and CMV-seropositive. Sequences were obtained from PBMCs. CDR3 sequence (DNA): TGTGCCAGCTCACTAACCGGGACTAGCTCGGTTTCGGGCTACGAGCAGTACTTC. Protein: CASSLTGTSSVSGYEQYF.